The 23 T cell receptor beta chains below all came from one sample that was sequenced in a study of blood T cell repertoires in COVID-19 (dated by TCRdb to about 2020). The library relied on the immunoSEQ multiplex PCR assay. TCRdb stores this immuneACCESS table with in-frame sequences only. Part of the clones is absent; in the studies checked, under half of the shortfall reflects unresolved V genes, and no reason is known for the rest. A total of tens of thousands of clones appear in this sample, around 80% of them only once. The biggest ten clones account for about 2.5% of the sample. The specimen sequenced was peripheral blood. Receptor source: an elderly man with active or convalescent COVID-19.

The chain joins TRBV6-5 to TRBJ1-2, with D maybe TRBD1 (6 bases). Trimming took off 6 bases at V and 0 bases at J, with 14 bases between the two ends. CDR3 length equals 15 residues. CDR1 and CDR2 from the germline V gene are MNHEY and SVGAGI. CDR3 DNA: TGTGCCAGCAGACAGGGAGGGTCGTCTAACTATGGCTACACCTTC. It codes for CASRQGGSSNYGYTF.

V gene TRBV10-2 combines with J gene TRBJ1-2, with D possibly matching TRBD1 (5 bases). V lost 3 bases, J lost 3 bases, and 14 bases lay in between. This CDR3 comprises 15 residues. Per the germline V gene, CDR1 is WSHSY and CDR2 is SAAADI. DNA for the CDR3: TGCGCCAGCAGTGATTTACCCGACAGTTACTATGGCTACACCTTC. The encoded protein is CASSDLPDSYYGYTF.

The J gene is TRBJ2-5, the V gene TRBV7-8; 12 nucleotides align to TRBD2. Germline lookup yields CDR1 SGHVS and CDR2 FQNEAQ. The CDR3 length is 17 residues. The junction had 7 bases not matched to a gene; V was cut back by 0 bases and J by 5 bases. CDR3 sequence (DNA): TGTGCCAGCAGCTTAGCGAGGACTAGCGGGGCCCGGGAGACCCAGTACTTC. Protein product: CASSLARTSGARETQYF.

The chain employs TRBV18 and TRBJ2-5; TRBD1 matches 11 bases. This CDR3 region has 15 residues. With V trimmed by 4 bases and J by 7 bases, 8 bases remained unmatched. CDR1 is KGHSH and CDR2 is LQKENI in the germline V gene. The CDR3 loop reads CASSLGTGGTVTQYF. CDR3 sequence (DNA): TGTGCCAGCTCACTTGGGACAGGGGGGACCGTGACCCAGTACTTC.

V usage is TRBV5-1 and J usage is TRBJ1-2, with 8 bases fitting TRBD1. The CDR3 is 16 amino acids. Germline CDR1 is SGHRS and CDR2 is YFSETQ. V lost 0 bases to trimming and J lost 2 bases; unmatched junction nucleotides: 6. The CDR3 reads CASSLGFAGGNYGYTF. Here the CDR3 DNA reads TGCGCCAGCAGCTTGGGGTTCGCAGGGGGCAACTATGGCTACACCTTC.

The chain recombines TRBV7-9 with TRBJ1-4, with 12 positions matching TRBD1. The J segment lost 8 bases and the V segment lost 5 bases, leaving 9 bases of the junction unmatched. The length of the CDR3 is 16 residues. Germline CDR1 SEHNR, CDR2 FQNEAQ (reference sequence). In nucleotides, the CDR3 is TGTGCCAGCAGCCCCGGGACAGGGGGCGAACAAGAAAAACTGTTTTTT. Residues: CASSPGTGGEQEKLFF.

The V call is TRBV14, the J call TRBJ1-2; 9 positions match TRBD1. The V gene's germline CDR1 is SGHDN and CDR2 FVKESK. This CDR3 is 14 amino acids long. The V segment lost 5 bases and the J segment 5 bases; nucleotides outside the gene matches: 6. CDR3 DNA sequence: TGTGCCAGCAGCGCCGGGACAGGGCCGTATGGCTACACCTTC. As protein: CASSAGTGPYGYTF.

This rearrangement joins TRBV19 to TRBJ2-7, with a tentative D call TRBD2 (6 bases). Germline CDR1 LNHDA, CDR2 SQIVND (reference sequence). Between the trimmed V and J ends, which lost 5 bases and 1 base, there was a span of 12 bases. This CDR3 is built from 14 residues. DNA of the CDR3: TGTGCCAGTAGTCCGTTCGGGGGATCCTACGAGCAGTACTTC. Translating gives CASSPFGGSYEQYF.

CDR3 sequence (DNA): TGTGCCAGCAGCTTCTCGGGTTTACAAGAGACCCAGTACTTC. The encoded protein is CASSFSGLQETQYF. V is TRBV11-3 and J is TRBJ2-5; D not certain. The V and J ends lost 3 bases and 2 bases respectively, with 10 bases between them. The CDR3 length is 14 residues. Germline V gives CDR1 SGHNT, CDR2 YENEEA.

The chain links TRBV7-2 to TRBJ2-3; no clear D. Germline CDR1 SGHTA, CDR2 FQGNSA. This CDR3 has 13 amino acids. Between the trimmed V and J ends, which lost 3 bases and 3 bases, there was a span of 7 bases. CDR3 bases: TGTGCCAGCAGCTTGCAGGTTACAGATACGCAGTATTTT. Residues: CASSLQVTDTQYF.

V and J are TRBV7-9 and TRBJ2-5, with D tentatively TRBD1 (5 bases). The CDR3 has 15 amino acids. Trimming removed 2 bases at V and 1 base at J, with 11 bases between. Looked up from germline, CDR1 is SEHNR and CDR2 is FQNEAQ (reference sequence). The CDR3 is CASSLYGHTQETQYF. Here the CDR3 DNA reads TGTGCCAGCAGCTTATACGGACACACCCAAGAGACCCAGTACTTC.

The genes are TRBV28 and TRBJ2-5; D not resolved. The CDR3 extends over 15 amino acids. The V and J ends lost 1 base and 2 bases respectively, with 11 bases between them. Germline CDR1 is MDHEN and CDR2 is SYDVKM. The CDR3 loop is CASSLLIRVQETQYF. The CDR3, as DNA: TGTGCCAGCAGTTTATTGATAAGAGTACAAGAGACCCAGTACTTC.

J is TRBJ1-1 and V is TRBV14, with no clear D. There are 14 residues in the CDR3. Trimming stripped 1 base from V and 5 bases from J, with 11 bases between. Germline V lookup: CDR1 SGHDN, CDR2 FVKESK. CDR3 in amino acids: CASSQVLRETEAFF. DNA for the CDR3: TGTGCCAGCAGCCAAGTCCTACGGGAAACTGAAGCTTTCTTT.

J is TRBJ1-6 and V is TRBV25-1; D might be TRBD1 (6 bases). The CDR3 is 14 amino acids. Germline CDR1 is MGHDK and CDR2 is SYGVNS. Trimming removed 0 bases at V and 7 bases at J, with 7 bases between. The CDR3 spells CASSEYRGNSPLHF. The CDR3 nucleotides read TGTGCCAGCAGTGAATATAGGGGGAATTCACCCCTCCACTTT.

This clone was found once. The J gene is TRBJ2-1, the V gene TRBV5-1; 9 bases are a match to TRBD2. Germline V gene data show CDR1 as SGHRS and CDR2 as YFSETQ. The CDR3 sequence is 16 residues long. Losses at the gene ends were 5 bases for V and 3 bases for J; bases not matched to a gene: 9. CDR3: CASRRAVTSGYNEQFF. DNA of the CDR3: TGCGCCAGCAGACGGGCGGTGACTAGCGGCTACAATGAGCAGTTCTTC.

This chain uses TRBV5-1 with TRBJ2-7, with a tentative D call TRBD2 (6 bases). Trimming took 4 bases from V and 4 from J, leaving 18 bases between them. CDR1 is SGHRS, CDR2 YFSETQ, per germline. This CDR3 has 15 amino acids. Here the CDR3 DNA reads TGCGCCAGCAGCAGGACCGGGACGGGGGAATACGAGCAGTACTTC. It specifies CASSRTGTGEYEQYF.

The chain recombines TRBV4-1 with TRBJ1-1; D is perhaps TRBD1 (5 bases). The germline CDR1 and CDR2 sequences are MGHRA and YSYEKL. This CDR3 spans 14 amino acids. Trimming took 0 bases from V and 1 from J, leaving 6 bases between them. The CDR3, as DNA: TGCGCCAGCAGCCAAGATCAGGGGAACACTGAAGCTTTCTTT. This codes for CASSQDQGNTEAFF.

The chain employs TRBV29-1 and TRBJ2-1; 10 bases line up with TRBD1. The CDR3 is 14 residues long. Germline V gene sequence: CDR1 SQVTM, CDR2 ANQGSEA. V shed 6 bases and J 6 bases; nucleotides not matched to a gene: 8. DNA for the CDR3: TGCAGCGTGACGGGACAGGGGTTCACCAATGAGCAGTTCTTC. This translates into CSVTGQGFTNEQFF.

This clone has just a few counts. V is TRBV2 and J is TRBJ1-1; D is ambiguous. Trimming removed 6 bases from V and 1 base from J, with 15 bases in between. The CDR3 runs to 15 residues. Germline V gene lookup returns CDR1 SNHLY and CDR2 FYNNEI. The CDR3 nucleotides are TGTGCCAGCAGGATAAGGGTGGCGGGGAACACTGAAGCTTTCTTT. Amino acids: CASRIRVAGNTEAFF.

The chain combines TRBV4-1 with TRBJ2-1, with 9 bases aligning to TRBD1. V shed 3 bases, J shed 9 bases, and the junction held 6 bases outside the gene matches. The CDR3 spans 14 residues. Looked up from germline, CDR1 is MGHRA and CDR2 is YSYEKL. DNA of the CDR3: TGCGCCAGCAGCCAGGGACAGGGTCTTGGTGAGCAGTTCTTC. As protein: CASSQGQGLGEQFF.

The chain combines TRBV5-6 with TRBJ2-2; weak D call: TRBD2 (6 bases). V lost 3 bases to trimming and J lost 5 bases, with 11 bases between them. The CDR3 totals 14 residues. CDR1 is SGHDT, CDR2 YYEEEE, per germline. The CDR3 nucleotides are TGTGCCAGCAGCTACCTTAGCGGAACCGGGGAGCTGTTTTTT. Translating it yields CASSYLSGTGELFF. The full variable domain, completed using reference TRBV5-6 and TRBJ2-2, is DAGVTQSPTHLIKTRGQQVTLRCSPKSGHDTVSWYQQALGQGPQFIFQYYEEEERQRGNFPDRFSGHQFPNYSSELNVNALLLGDSALYLCASSYLSGTGELFFGEGSRLTVL.

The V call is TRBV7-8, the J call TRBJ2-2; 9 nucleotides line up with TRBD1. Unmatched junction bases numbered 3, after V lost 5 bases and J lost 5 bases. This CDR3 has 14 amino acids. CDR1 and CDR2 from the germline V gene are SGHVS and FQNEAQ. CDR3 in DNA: TGTGCCAGCAGCGGACAGGGGCAGACCGGGGAGCTGTTTTTT. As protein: CASSGQGQTGELFF.

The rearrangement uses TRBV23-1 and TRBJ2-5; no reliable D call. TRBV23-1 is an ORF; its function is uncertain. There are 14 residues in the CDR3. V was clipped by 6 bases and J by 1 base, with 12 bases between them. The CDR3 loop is CASSHEAIQETQYF. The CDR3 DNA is TGCGCCAGCAGCCACGAGGCGATCCAAGAGACCCAGTACTTC.